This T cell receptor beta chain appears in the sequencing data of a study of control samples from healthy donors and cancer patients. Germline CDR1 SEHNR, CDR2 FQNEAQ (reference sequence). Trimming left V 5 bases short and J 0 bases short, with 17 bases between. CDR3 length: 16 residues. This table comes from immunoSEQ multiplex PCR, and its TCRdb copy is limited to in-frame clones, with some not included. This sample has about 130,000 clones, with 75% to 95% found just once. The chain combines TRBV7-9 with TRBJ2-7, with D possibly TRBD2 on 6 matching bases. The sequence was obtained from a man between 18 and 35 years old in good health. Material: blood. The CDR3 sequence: CASSHSGTSSSYEQYF. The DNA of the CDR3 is TGTGCCAGCAGCCATTCCGGGACTTCCAGCTCCTACGAGCAGTACTTC.